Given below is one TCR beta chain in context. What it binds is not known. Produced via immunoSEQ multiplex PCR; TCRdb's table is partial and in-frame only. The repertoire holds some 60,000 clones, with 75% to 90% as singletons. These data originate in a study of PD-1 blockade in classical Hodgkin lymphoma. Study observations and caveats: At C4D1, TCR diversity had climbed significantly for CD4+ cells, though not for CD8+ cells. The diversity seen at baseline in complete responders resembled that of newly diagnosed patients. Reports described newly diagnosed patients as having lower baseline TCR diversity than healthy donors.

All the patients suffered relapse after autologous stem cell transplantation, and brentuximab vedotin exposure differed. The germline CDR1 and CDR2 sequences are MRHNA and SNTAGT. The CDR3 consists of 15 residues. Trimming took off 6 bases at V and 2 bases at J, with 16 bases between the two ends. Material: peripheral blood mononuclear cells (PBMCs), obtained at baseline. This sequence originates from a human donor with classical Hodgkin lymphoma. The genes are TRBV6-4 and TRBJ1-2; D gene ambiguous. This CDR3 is CASRKEGAANYGYTF. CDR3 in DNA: TGTGCCAGCAGGAAGGAGGGAGCCGCGAACTATGGCTACACCTTC.